The 15 T cell receptor beta chains reported below all come from one sample, sequenced in a study of blood T cell repertoires in COVID-19. Generated by immunoSEQ multiplex PCR, the TCRdb table keeps only in-frame clones and is missing some. The sample records about 230,000 clones, around 83% being singletons. Sequencing used peripheral blood. The receptors here all came from a woman between 50 and 59 years old with acute or convalescent COVID-19.

V gene TRBV5-1 combines with J gene TRBJ2-1; 8 nucleotides align to TRBD1. The CDR3 sequence is 16 residues long. Germline CDR1 reads SGHRS; CDR2 reads YFSETQ. Trimming took 4 bases from V and 4 from J; bases not matched to a gene: 10. CDR3 nucleotides: TGCGCCAGCAGCCTGCCGAGACAGGGGTTATACAATGAGCAGTTCTTC. Translating it yields CASSLPRQGLYNEQFF.

The chain has TRBV27 and TRBJ1-5; perhaps TRBD1 as D (5 bases). V was clipped by 1 base and J by 0 bases, with 7 bases between them. This CDR3 has 15 residues. CDR1 is MNHEY, CDR2 SMNVEV, per germline (reference sequence). The CDR3 is CASSLWGDSNQPQHF. CDR3 sequence (DNA): TGTGCCAGCAGTTTATGGGGGGATAGCAATCAGCCCCAGCATTTT.

V gene TRBV18 combines with J gene TRBJ2-3; D gene uncertain. Germline V gene data show CDR1 as KGHSH and CDR2 as LQKENI. V shed 1 base and J shed 11 bases, with 13 bases lying between them. The CDR3 is 13 residues long. CDR3 sequence: CASSPLAERGQYF. Here the CDR3 DNA reads TGTGCCAGCTCACCACTAGCCGAACGCGGGCAGTATTTT.

This chain connects TRBV7-2 to TRBJ1-1, with D possibly matching TRBD1 (6 bases). This CDR3 region has 14 residues. The V gene's germline CDR1 is SGHTA and CDR2 FQGNSA. V dropped 1 base and J dropped 1 base, with 7 bases sitting between them. CDR3 sequence (DNA): TGTGCCAGCAGCTTAGACAGGGAGAACACTGAAGCTTTCTTT. Protein: CASSLDRENTEAFF. Drawing the rest from reference TRBV7-2 and TRBJ1-1, the complete variable domain is GAGVSQSPSNKVTEKGKDVELRCDPISGHTALYWYRQSLGQGLEFLIYFQGNSAPDKSGLPSDRFSAERTGGSVSTLTIQRTQQEDSAVYLCASSLDRENTEAFFGQGTRLTVV.

The V gene is TRBV19, the J gene TRBJ2-1; possible D gene TRBD1, 6 bases. The germline V and J ends were trimmed by 7 bases and 0 bases, with 13 bases remaining between them. This CDR3 has 15 amino acids. Germline CDR1 is LNHDA and CDR2 is SQIVND (reference sequence). CDR3 loop: CASNRQASSYNEQFF. The CDR3 DNA is TGTGCCAGTAACAGACAGGCGAGCTCCTACAATGAGCAGTTCTTC.

J is TRBJ2-5 and V is TRBV18, with 7 bases lining up with TRBD2. The trim removed 3 bases at V and 5 bases at J, leaving 6 bases unmatched. The CDR3 extends over 14 amino acids. From germline, CDR1 is KGHSH and CDR2 LQKENI. CDR3 sequence reads: CASSPSGEGETQYF. The CDR3 coding sequence is TGTGCCAGCTCACCTTCGGGGGAGGGTGAGACCCAGTACTTC.

The rearrangement uses TRBV5-4 and TRBJ1-4; D unclear. The CDR3 is made up of 13 amino acids. Germline CDR1 and CDR2: SGHNT and YYREEE (reference sequence). V was trimmed by 0 bases and J by 7 bases, leaving 7 bases between them. CDR3 in DNA: TGTGCCAGCAGCTTGGTTTCAGGTGAAAAACTGTTTTTT. Its protein product is CASSLVSGEKLFF.

The V gene is TRBV2, the J gene TRBJ2-7, with TRBD1 matching 8 bases. The trim removed 4 bases at V and 6 bases at J, leaving 8 bases unmatched. The length of the CDR3 is 14 residues. In germline, CDR1 is SNHLY, CDR2 FYNNEI. CDR3 nucleotide sequence: TGTGCCAGCAGTGCTCTCGGACAGGGCAGCGAGCAGTACTTC. Its translation: CASSALGQGSEQYF. Filled out from reference TRBV2 and TRBJ2-7, the complete variable domain reads EPEVTQTPSHQVTQMGQEVILRCVPISNHLYFYWYRQILGQKVEFLVSFYNNEISEKSEIFDDQFSVERPDGSNFTLKIRSTKLEDSAMYFCASSALGQGSEQYFGPGTRLTVT.

The gene calls are TRBV28 and TRBJ2-5, with 10 bases fitting TRBD2. The CDR3 sequence is 15 residues long. After removal of 2 bases from V and 1 base from J, the junction contained 1 base not matched to a gene. The germline V gene has CDR1 MDHEN and CDR2 SYDVKM. The CDR3 DNA sequence: TGTGCCAGCAGTTTAAGGACTAGCGGCCAAGAGACCCAGTACTTC. This translates into CASSLRTSGQETQYF. Filled out from reference TRBV28 and TRBJ2-5, the complete variable domain reads DVKVTQSSRYLVKRTGEKVFLECVQDMDHENMFWYRQDPGLGLRLIYFSYDVKMKEKGDIPEGYSVSREKKERFSLILESASTNQTSMYLCASSLRTSGQETQYFGPGTRLLVL.

This clone was seen a few times. The chain combines TRBV28 with TRBJ2-6; D not certain. Germline V gene sequence: CDR1 MDHEN, CDR2 SYDVKM. The CDR3 covers 16 residues. V was clipped by 7 bases and J by 0 bases, with 13 bases between them. DNA of the CDR3: TGTGCCAGCAATCCCACCGGAGCCTCTGGGGCCAACGTCCTGACTTTC. Translating it yields CASNPTGASGANVLTF.

This chain joins TRBV4-3 and TRBJ2-2; 9 bases are shared with TRBD2. Trimming took 6 bases from V and 4 from J; bases not matched to a gene: 6. This CDR3 has 15 residues. CDR1 and CDR2 from the germline V gene are LGHNA and YSLEER. The CDR3 DNA follows: TGCGCCAGCAGTGGGACTAGCCCCCCCACCGGGGAGCTGTTTTTT. Translation: CASSGTSPPTGELFF.

This clone occurred a few times. The rearrangement joins TRBV2 to TRBJ2-7; D is unresolved. The germline CDR1 and CDR2 sequences are SNHLY and FYNNEI. The CDR3 contains 14 residues. Trimming pared 3 bases from V and 2 bases from J, leaving 11 bases between. This CDR3 reads CASSEGTETYEQYF. The CDR3 DNA is TGTGCCAGCAGTGAGGGCACAGAAACCTACGAGCAGTACTTC.

The rearrangement uses TRBV4-1 and TRBJ2-7, with D unclear. Germline V gene lookup returns CDR1 MGHRA and CDR2 YSYEKL. The CDR3 runs to 11 residues. Trimming removed 1 base at V and 8 bases at J, with 6 bases between. CDR3 amino acids: CASSQGPQQYF. CDR3 sequence (DNA): TGCGCCAGCAGCCAAGGGCCTCAGCAGTACTTC.

V and J are TRBV28 and TRBJ2-1; 10 bases line up with TRBD2. V was clipped by 5 bases and J by 4 bases; unmatched bases: 5. Germline values: CDR1 MDHEN, CDR2 SYDVKM. The CDR3 extends over 15 amino acids. CDR3: CASSLSGRGYNEQFF. In DNA, the CDR3 is TGTGCCAGCAGTCTGAGCGGGAGGGGGTACAATGAGCAGTTCTTC.

The genes are TRBV18 and TRBJ2-2; D gene uncertain. With 1 base removed from V and 1 base from J, the gap between germline ends came to 13 bases. This CDR3 spans 17 amino acids. Germline CDR1 reads KGHSH; CDR2 reads LQKENI. CDR3 sequence: CASSPRTLAENTGELFF. CDR3 in DNA: TGTGCCAGCTCACCACGAACACTTGCGGAGAACACCGGGGAGCTGTTTTTT.